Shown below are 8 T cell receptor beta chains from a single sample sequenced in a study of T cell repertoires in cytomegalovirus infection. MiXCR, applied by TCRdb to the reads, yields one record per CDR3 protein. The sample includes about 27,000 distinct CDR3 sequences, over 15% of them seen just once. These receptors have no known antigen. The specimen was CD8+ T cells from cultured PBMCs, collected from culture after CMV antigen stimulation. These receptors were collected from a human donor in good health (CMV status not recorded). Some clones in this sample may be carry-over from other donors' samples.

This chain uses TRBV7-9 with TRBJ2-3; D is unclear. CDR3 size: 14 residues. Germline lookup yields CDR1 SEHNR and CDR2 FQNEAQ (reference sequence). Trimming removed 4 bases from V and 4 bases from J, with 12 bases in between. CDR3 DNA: TGTGCCAGCAGCTCCTGGGCGCAGCCAGATACGCAGTATTTT. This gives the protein CASSSWAQPDTQYF.

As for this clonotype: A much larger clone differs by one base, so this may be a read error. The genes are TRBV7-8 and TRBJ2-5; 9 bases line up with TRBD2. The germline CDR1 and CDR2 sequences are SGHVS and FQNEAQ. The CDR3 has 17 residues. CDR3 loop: CVSSLVASGMSQETQYF. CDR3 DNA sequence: TGTGTCAGCAGCCTAGTGGCTAGCGGGATGTCCCAAGAGACCCAGTACTTC.

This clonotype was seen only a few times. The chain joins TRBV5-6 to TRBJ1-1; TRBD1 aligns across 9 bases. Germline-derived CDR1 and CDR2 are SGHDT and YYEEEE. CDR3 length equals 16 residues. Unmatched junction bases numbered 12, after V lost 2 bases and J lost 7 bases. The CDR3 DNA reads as TGTGCCAGCAGCTTCGGAACAGGGGGCGGGTTGGTTGAAGCTTTCTTT. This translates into CASSFGTGGGLVEAFF.

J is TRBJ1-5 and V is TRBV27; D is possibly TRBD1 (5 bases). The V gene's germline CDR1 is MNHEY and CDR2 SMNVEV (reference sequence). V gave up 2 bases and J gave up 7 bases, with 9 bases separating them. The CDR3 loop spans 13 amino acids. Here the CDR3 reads CASSLGSGQPQHF. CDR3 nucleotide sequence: TGTGCCAGCAGTTTAGGGTCAGGGCAGCCCCAGCATTTT.

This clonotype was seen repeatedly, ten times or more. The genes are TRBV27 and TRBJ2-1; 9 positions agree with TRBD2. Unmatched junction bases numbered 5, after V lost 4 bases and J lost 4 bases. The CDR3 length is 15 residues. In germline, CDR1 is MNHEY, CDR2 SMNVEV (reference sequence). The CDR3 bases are TGTGCCAGCAGTTCTTCCAGCGGGGGGTACAATGAGCAGTTCTTC. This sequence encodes CASSSSSGGYNEQFF.

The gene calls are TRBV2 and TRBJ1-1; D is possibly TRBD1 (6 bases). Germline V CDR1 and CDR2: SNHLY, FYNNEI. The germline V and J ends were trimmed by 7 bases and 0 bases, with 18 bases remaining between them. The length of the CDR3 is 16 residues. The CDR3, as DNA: TGTGCCAGCAAAGGACAGTGGAAGGTAATGAACACTGAAGCTTTCTTT. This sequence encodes CASKGQWKVMNTEAFF.

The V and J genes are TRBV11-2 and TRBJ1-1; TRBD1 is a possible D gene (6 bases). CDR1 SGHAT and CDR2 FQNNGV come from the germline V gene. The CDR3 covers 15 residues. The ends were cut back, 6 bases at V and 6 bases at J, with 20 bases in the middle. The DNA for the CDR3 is TGTGCCAGCAGGGGATCCGGGGGACATAACTCTGAAGCTTTCTTT. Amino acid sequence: CASRGSGGHNSEAFF.

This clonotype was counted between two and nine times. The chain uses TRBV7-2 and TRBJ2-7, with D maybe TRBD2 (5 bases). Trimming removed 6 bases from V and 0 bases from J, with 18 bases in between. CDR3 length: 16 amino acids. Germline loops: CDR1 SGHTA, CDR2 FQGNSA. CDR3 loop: CASSRGGPLSSYEQYF. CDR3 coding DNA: TGTGCCAGCAGTCGTGGCGGGCCGCTGAGCTCCTACGAGCAGTACTTC. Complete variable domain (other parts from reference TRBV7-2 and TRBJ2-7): GAGVSQSPSNKVTEKGKDVELRCDPISGHTALYWYRQSLGQGLEFLIYFQGNSAPDKSGLPSDRFSAERTGGSVSTLTIQRTQQEDSAVYLCASSRGGPLSSYEQYFGPGTRLTVT.